These T cell receptor beta chains were read from a single sample in a study of OX40 agonist ivuxolimab in advanced cancers. Assay: immunoSEQ multiplex PCR; the TCRdb copy retains only in-frame clones and omits some. The sample carries around 78,000 clones, approximately 84% recorded once. Sequenced here: CD4+ or CD8+ T cells sorted from blood, sampled in a trial of the OX40 agonist ivuxolimab. The receptors were gathered from an adult with an advanced solid tumor such as melanoma, head and neck, liver or kidney cancer. Both conserved end residues are part of each CDR3. D genes are given only for firm matches. Size values are once, few and many counts, or a class for expanded clones, and some rows have none.

d_gene	v_gene	abundance	j_gene	CDR3nt	CDR3aa
NA	TRBV6-1	NA	TRBJ1-5	TGTGCCAGCAGTGAATATTTAGGGGAGGGAAATCAGCCCCAGCATTTT	CASSEYLGEGNQPQHF
NA	TRBV20-1	NA	TRBJ2-5	TGCAGTGCCAAACCTTTTGAGACCCAGTACTTC	CSAKPFETQYF
TRBD2	TRBV6-6	NA	TRBJ2-5	TGTGCCAGCAGTTACACAGGACTAGTTGAGACCCAGTACTTC	CASSYTGLVETQYF
TRBD1	TRBV5-4	NA	TRBJ2-3	TGTGCCAGCAGCTTGCAGGGGGACACAGATACGCAGTATTTT	CASSLQGDTDTQYF
NA	TRBV9	NA	TRBJ1-1	TGTGCCAGCAGCACGTCTTCCAGGGGCGGTATCACTGAAGCTTTCTTT	CASSTSSRGGITEAFF
NA	TRBV7-9	NA	TRBJ1-1	TGTGCCAGCAGCTTAGAGGATAAAGCTTTCTTT	CASSLEDKAFF
NA	TRBV30	few	TRBJ2-2	TGTGCCTACACGCGTGGGAGATTAGGCACCGGGGAGCTGTTTTTT	CAYTRGRLGTGELFF
TRBD1	TRBV7-9	few	TRBJ2-1	TGTGCCAGCAGCTTAAACAGGGGGCTTGGGTACAATGAGCAGTTCTTC	CASSLNRGLGYNEQFF
TRBD1	TRBV7-9	NA	TRBJ1-1	TGTGCCAGCAGGACAGGGTTTTCGTCCGAAGCTTTCTTT	CASRTGFSSEAFF
TRBD1	TRBV10-3	NA	TRBJ1-4	TGTGCCATCAGTCCGGACAGGAATGAAAAACTGTTTTTT	CAISPDRNEKLFF
TRBD1	TRBV4-1	NA	TRBJ1-2	TGCGCCAGCAGCCATCCCGGACAGGGTAGCTATGGCTACACCTTC	CASSHPGQGSYGYTF
TRBD1	TRBV11-3	NA	TRBJ1-2	TGTGCCAGCAGCTTAGCGGACAGGGGGAACTATGGCTACACCTTC	CASSLADRGNYGYTF
NA	TRBV6-5	NA	TRBJ1-1	TGTGCCAGCAGTTACTCTTACACCATGAACACTGAAGCTTTCTTT	CASSYSYTMNTEAFF
NA	TRBV11-2	NA	TRBJ2-5	TGTGCCAGCAGCTCCCGACGCCCTGAGTTTGAGACCCAGTACTTC	CASSSRRPEFETQYF
TRBD1	TRBV4-1	NA	TRBJ1-1	TGCGCCAGCAGCCGGGACAGGAACACTGAAGCTTTCTTT	CASSRDRNTEAFF
NA	TRBV27	NA	TRBJ2-3	TGTGCCAGCAGTTTCACGGGTAAAAGAGATACGCAGTATTTT	CASSFTGKRDTQYF
NA	TRBV2	NA	TRBJ1-1	TGTGCCAGCAGATACTACACTGAAGCTTTCTTT	CASRYYTEAFF
NA	TRBV6-5	NA	TRBJ1-1	TGTGCCAGCAGTTACTCGATTCGCGGAGACACTGAAGCTTTCTTT	CASSYSIRGDTEAFF
NA	TRBV4-1	few	TRBJ1-2	TGCGCCAGCAGCCAAGACTCGAGCTATGGCTACACCTTC	CASSQDSSYGYTF
NA	TRBV11-2	NA	TRBJ2-7	TGTGCCAGCAGCCCCCCCTTACTCGGCTGGGTCGAGCAGTACTTC	CASSPPLLGWVEQYF
TRBD2	TRBV11-3	NA	TRBJ2-1	TGTGCCAGCAGCTTGGGCGAGACTAGCGGGGGTAACAATGAGCAGTTCTTC	CASSLGETSGGNNEQFF
TRBD2	TRBV7-9	NA	TRBJ2-1	TGTGCCAGTACTAGCGGGAGTCGGTACAATGAGCAGTTCTTC	CASTSGSRYNEQFF
TRBD1	TRBV11-3	NA	TRBJ1-2	TGTGCCAGCAGCCGACCGACAGGGGACGGCTACACCTTC	CASSRPTGDGYTF
NA	TRBV5-5	NA	TRBJ1-5	TGTGCCAGCAGCTTGGTCAGTAGCAATCAGCCCCAGCATTTT	CASSLVSSNQPQHF
TRBD1	TRBV2	NA	TRBJ2-7	TGTGCCAGCAGTGAAACAATGGACAGGGCCGGGCAGTACTTC	CASSETMDRAGQYF
NA	TRBV5-4	few	TRBJ2-3	TGTGCCACCGGACCCAACACAGATACGCAGTATTTT	CATGPNTDTQYF